Listed below are T cell receptor beta chains from one sample, sequenced in a study of T cell repertoires in cytomegalovirus infection. TCRdb reprocessed the reads via MiXCR and lists one record per CDR3 protein. Found here are around 250,000 distinct CDR3 sequences, about 18% of them singletons; the top ten hold approximately 44%. The sequencing input was CD8+ T cells from PBMCs. Every receptor here comes from a human donor in good health (CMV status not recorded). Some clones in this sample may be carry-over from other donors' samples. The CDR3 runs from the conserved cysteine through the conserved F or W. The order of the fields is D gene, V gene, clone size, J gene, CDR3 DNA, CDR3 protein. D genes are given only for firm matches. Clone size appears in some rows only: once, few, many, or a class for an expanded clone.

D: -; V: TRBV4-1; size: many; J: TRBJ1-5; DNA: TGCGCCAGCAGCCAAGATCCAGCTAGCAATCAGCCCCAGCATTTT; CDR3: CASSQDPASNQPQHF
D: TRBD2; V: TRBV28; size: -; J: TRBJ2-7; DNA: TGTGCCACCAACAGCGGGGCCAGAATATTCTACGAGCAGTACTTC; CDR3: CATNSGARIFYEQYF
D: -; V: TRBV4-1; size: many; J: TRBJ1-1; DNA: TGCGCCAGCAGCCAAGCCGAGACAGCCATGAACACTGAAGCTTTCTTT; CDR3: CASSQAETAMNTEAFF
D: TRBD1; V: TRBV20-1; size: -; J: TRBJ2-7; DNA: TGCAGTGCTTCGGACAGGGGGCGTGAGCAGTACTTC; CDR3: CSASDRGREQYF
D: -; V: TRBV7-2; size: many; J: TRBJ2-1; DNA: TGTGCCAGCAGCTTGGACTCAATCAATGAGCAGTTCTTC; CDR3: CASSLDSINEQFF
D: -; V: TRBV6-6; size: -; J: TRBJ2-2; DNA: TGTGCCAGCAGTTACTCGAGAAGCGGCACCGGGGAGCTGTTTTTT; CDR3: CASSYSRSGTGELFF
D: -; V: TRBV28; size: -; J: TRBJ1-3; DNA: TGTGCCAGCTGGAGGAGGGTGGACGGAAACACCATATATTTT; CDR3: CASWRRVDGNTIYF
D: -; V: TRBV12-3/TRBV12-4; size: few; J: TRBJ2-1; DNA: TGTGCCAGCAGTTTTGGCGGAGACAATGAGCAGTTCTTC; CDR3: CASSFGGDNEQFF
D: -; V: TRBV2; size: many; J: TRBJ2-1; DNA: TGTGCCAGCAGTGAAGTCCCTCCGGGGCCCCTCCACAATGAGCAGTTCTTC; CDR3: CASSEVPPGPLHNEQFF
D: TRBD1; V: TRBV7-9; size: -; J: TRBJ1-1; DNA: TGTGCCAGCATCGGGACAGGGGGCAACACTGAAGCTTTCTTT; CDR3: CASIGTGGNTEAFF
D: -; V: TRBV4-3; size: few; J: TRBJ2-7; DNA: TGCGCCAGCAGCCCCTCTCGCCAGGGGTCTGGGGAGCAGTACTTC; CDR3: CASSPSRQGSGEQYF
D: -; V: TRBV7-9; size: many; J: TRBJ1-1; DNA: TGTGCCAGCAGCTTAGTGAGCAGGGCCCCTGAAGCTTTCTTT; CDR3: CASSLVSRAPEAFF
D: TRBD2; V: TRBV7-2; size: many; J: TRBJ2-3; DNA: TGTGCCAGCAGCGAACAAGCGGGGGGGAGCACAGATACGCAGTATTTT; CDR3: CASSEQAGGSTDTQYF
D: -; V: TRBV5-6; size: -; J: TRBJ2-5; DNA: TGTGCCAGCAGCTTGAACTATCCCCAAGAGACCCAGTACTTC; CDR3: CASSLNYPQETQYF
D: -; V: TRBV7-9; size: many; J: TRBJ2-1; DNA: TGTGCCAGCAGCCCCGCGGAGGGCCACTACAATGAGCAGTTCTTC; CDR3: CASSPAEGHYNEQFF
D: -; V: TRBV4-1; size: few; J: TRBJ1-1; DNA: TGCGCCAGCAGCACGTTGACAGGTTTGAACACTGAAGCTTTCTTT; CDR3: CASSTLTGLNTEAFF
D: -; V: TRBV20-1; size: many; J: TRBJ2-7; DNA: TGCAGTGCCCCTAAGCAGGAGGGGGGCCCCTACGAGCAGTACTTC; CDR3: CSAPKQEGGPYEQYF
D: -; V: TRBV19; size: -; J: TRBJ1-2; DNA: TGTGCCAGTGGTATTTCGGGGGGCTACTATGGCTACACCTTC; CDR3: CASGISGGYYGYTF
D: TRBD2; V: TRBV6-6; size: -; J: TRBJ2-7; DNA: TGTGCCAGCACCTCTCTAGCGGGGGGGCCCTACGAGCAGTACTTC; CDR3: CASTSLAGGPYEQYF
D: TRBD2; V: TRBV6-2/TRBV6-3; size: -; J: TRBJ2-1; DNA: TGTGCCAGCAGCCTCATCCGCGGGGGGGCCAATGAGCAGTTCTTT; CDR3: CASSLIRGGANEQFF
D: -; V: TRBV7-6; size: -; J: TRBJ2-5; DNA: TGTGCCAGCAGCTTAGAGGCAGGACTCTATCAAGAGACCCAGTACTTC; CDR3: CASSLEAGLYQETQYF
D: -; V: TRBV29-1; size: -; J: TRBJ2-7; DNA: TGCAGCGTTGAAAGGGGGAACAACTACGAGCAGTACTTC; CDR3: CSVERGNNYEQYF
D: TRBD2; V: TRBV7-2; size: -; J: TRBJ2-2; DNA: TGTGCCAGCAGCTTAGCGTGGGGCGGGGGGAACACCGGGGAGCTGTTTTTT; CDR3: CASSLAWGGGNTGELFF
D: -; V: TRBV12-5; size: few; J: TRBJ2-2; DNA: TGTGCCTTGCTGGAGAACACCGGGGAGCTGTTTTTT; CDR3: CALLENTGELFF
D: -; V: TRBV6-6; size: -; J: TRBJ1-1; DNA: TGTGCCAGCAGAACCCGGGACTCGAACACTGAAGCTTTCTTT; CDR3: CASRTRDSNTEAFF
D: TRBD1; V: TRBV29-1; size: few; J: TRBJ1-2; DNA: TGCAGCGTGCCCCCGACAGGGATCCATGGCTACACCTTC; CDR3: CSVPPTGIHGYTF
D: -; V: TRBV4-1; size: few; J: TRBJ2-2; DNA: TGCGCCAGCAGCCTAATAGCGGAGAACACCGGGGAGCTGTTTTTT; CDR3: CASSLIAENTGELFF